This T cell receptor beta chain came from a study of cytomegalovirus exposure and HLA in healthy donors. About this clone: The antigen is unknown.

Study outcomes and limitations: The study found most TCR sequences rare, yet found some public TCRs in many donors.

In the PCR, 60 Vbeta and 13 Jbeta primers were used. Some clones are missing from TCRdb's copy, which holds only in-frame ones; the method was immunoSEQ multiplex PCR. The listing contains approximately 30,000 clones. The CDR3 totals 13 residues. The germline V gene has CDR1 MNHEY and CDR2 SMNVEV (reference sequence). The V gene end was trimmed by 5 bases and the J gene end by 6 bases; junction bases not matched to a gene: 6. This sequence originates from a woman aged 40 to 50 in good health and CMV-seropositive. This chain uses TRBV27 with TRBJ1-2, with TRBD1 identical over 7 bases. The source material was PBMCs. In nucleotides, the CDR3 is TGTGCCAGCAGTACCCGGACAGGAGATGGCTACACCTTC. It translates to CASSTRTGDGYTF.